Listed here are 25 T cell receptor beta chains from one sample, sequenced in a study of blood T cell repertoires in COVID-19 (dated by TCRdb to about 2020). Library construction relied on the immunoSEQ multiplex PCR assay. TCRdb took over this immuneACCESS table, retaining in-frame rearrangements with V and J assigned. Such tables are incomplete; in checked studies, under half of the missing clones stem from an unresolved V gene, and the remainder is unexplained. In all, the sample holds about 75,000 clones, and 75% to 95% of those were seen once. The ten largest clones take up 6.9% of the sample. Sequencing input: peripheral blood. These receptors came from a human donor in a cohort sampled during active COVID-19.

J is TRBJ1-2 and V is TRBV4-3, with 7 bases identical to TRBD1. There are 15 residues in the CDR3. Germline V gene lookup returns CDR1 LGHNA and CDR2 YSLEER. Trimming removed 4 bases from V and 1 base from J; junction bases left unmatched: 6. Here the CDR3 DNA reads TGCGCCAGCAGCCGAACCTGGGACAGTAACTATGGCTACACCTTC. It encodes CASSRTWDSNYGYTF.

This rearrangement joins TRBV5-1 to TRBJ2-1, with TRBD2 matching over 10 bases. CDR1 is SGHRS and CDR2 is YFSETQ in the germline V gene. The CDR3 sequence is 14 residues long. J was trimmed by 2 bases and V by 7 bases; bases with no gene match: 3. CDR3 in DNA: TGCGCCAGCGCAGCGGGGGGGCCCTACAATGAGCAGTTCTTC. It encodes CASAAGGPYNEQFF.

This clone was counted once. This sequence joins TRBV20-1 and TRBJ2-4; TRBD2 aligns across 9 bases. This CDR3 contains 17 residues. The ends lost 3 bases at V and 0 bases at J; junction bases unmatched: 9. Per germline, CDR1 DFQATT and CDR2 SNEGSKA (reference sequence). CDR3: CSASLPTSGLAKNIQYF. The CDR3 nucleotides are TGCAGTGCTAGTCTCCCGACTAGCGGTCTAGCCAAAAACATTCAGTACTTC.

The chain combines TRBV12-3 or TRBV12-4 with TRBJ2-1; D not certain. This CDR3 region has 10 residues. V gave up 6 bases and J gave up 10 bases, with 7 bases separating them. The DNA of the CDR3 is TGTGCCAGCAGCCTCCGGGAGCAGTTCTTC. Encoded protein: CASSLREQFF.

V and J are TRBV28 and TRBJ1-5, with no clear D. Trimming shortened V by 6 bases and J by 0 bases, and 15 bases separated the two germline ends. This CDR3 region has 16 residues. Germline V gene data show CDR1 as MDHEN and CDR2 as SYDVKM. CDR3 in DNA: TGTGCCAGCAGCCCGGGAGGGCCTTATAGCAATCAGCCCCAGCATTTT. It translates to CASSPGGPYSNQPQHF.

This sequence joins TRBV7-2 and TRBJ1-5, with 9 bases aligning to TRBD1. The CDR3 has 17 amino acids. The V gene end was trimmed by 5 bases and the J gene end by 6 bases; junction bases not matched to a gene: 14. From germline, CDR1 is SGHTA and CDR2 FQGNSA. CDR3 protein: CASSIMGGQGAGQPQHF. In DNA, the CDR3 is TGTGCCAGCAGCATTATGGGGGGACAGGGCGCAGGTCAGCCCCAGCATTTT. Together with reference TRBV7-2 and TRBJ1-5, the CDR3 gives the full variable domain: GAGVSQSPSNKVTEKGKDVELRCDPISGHTALYWYRQSLGQGLEFLIYFQGNSAPDKSGLPSDRFSAERTGGSVSTLTIQRTQQEDSAVYLCASSIMGGQGAGQPQHFGDGTRLSIL.

The chain combines TRBV18 with TRBJ1-2; D ambiguous. V lost 2 bases and J 8 bases, leaving 18 bases between the germline ends. The CDR3 has 15 amino acids. The germline V gene encodes CDR1 KGHSH and CDR2 LQKENI. Here the CDR3 reads CASSPFVGGGEGYTF. CDR3 in DNA: TGTGCCAGCTCACCATTTGTCGGTGGCGGAGAGGGCTACACCTTC. The whole variable domain, filled in from reference TRBV18 and TRBJ1-2, reads NAGVMQNPRHLVRRRGQEARLRCSPMKGHSHVYWYRQLPEEGLKFMVYLQKENIIDESGMPKERFSAEFPKEGPSILRIQQVVRGDSAAYFCASSPFVGGGEGYTFGSGTRLTVV.

V usage is TRBV29-1 and J usage is TRBJ1-4; D remains unclear. CDR3 length equals 13 residues. CDR1 is SQVTM, CDR2 ANQGSEA, per germline. The V end lost 5 bases, the J end lost 5 bases, and 12 bases lay between the germline ends. CDR3 region: CSVIRGGNEKLFF. The CDR3, as DNA: TGCAGCGTTATCCGGGGAGGGAATGAAAAACTGTTTTTT.

The chain links TRBV10-3 to TRBJ2-3, with D possibly TRBD1 on 6 matching bases. V lost 4 bases and J 2 bases, leaving 10 bases between the germline ends. There are 14 residues in the CDR3. Per the germline V gene, CDR1 is ENHRY and CDR2 is SYGVKD. This chain's CDR3 is CAISGDRHTDTQYF. CDR3 bases: TGTGCCATCAGTGGCGACAGGCACACAGATACGCAGTATTTT.

The DNA for the CDR3 is TGTGCCAGCAGCGTAGAGAGCGGGGGGGCCTGGGATGAGCAGTTCTTC. Translating gives CASSVESGGAWDEQFF. J is TRBJ2-1 and V is TRBV9; 10 nucleotides line up with TRBD2. Germline V lookup: CDR1 SGDLS, CDR2 YYNGEE. Unmatched junction bases numbered 8, after V lost 0 bases and J lost 8 bases. The CDR3 contains 16 residues.

This clone has only one observation. This rearrangement joins TRBV5-4 to TRBJ2-7, with TRBD2 as a possible D gene (6 bases). Germline V CDR1 and CDR2: SGHNT, YYREEE (reference sequence). Deletions cut 0 bases from V and 2 bases from J, with 9 bases between. The length of the CDR3 is 14 residues. The CDR3: CASSLGGVTYEQYF. CDR3 in DNA: TGTGCCAGCAGCTTGGGGGGGGTTACCTACGAGCAGTACTTC.

The chain links TRBV3-1 (or the pseudogene TRBV3-2) to TRBJ2-5, with no clear D. Germline CDR1 LGHDT, CDR2 YNNKEL (reference sequence). With 1 base removed from V and 5 bases from J, the gap between germline ends came to 14 bases. The CDR3 loop spans 15 amino acids. The CDR3 region is CASSQVSVLRETQYF. In nucleotides, the CDR3 is TGTGCCAGCAGCCAAGTATCCGTCCTGAGGGAGACCCAGTACTTC.

The chain carries TRBV28 and TRBJ2-2; TRBD1 matches at 8 bases. The CDR3 runs 15 residues. V lost 8 bases, J lost 2 bases, and 7 bases stayed unmatched. Germline V CDR1 and CDR2: MDHEN, SYDVKM. The CDR3 bases are TGTGCCAGCGCCACAGGGGGTTTTAACACCGGGGAGCTGTTTTTT. Amino acid sequence: CASATGGFNTGELFF.

This chain joins TRBV5-5 and TRBJ1-2; D is ambiguous. Germline assignment: CDR1 SGHKS and CDR2 YYEKEE (reference sequence). The CDR3 spans 12 residues. V was cut by 0 bases and J by 5 bases, with 5 bases left in between. Here the CDR3 DNA reads TGTGCCAGCAGCTTGGATAATTATGGCTACACCTTC. Residues: CASSLDNYGYTF. Based on the CDR3 plus reference TRBV5-5 and TRBJ1-2, the full variable domain is DAGVTQSPTHLIKTRGQQVTLRCSPISGHKSVSWYQQVLGQGPQFIFQYYEKEERGRGNFPDRFSARQFPNYSSELNVNALLLGDSALYLCASSLDNYGYTFGSGTRLTVV.

The chain joins TRBV9 to TRBJ2-2; D ambiguous. Per the germline V gene, CDR1 is SGDLS and CDR2 is YYNGEE. This CDR3 is built from 15 residues. V was clipped by 0 bases and J by 1 base, with 7 bases between them. The CDR3 reads CASSVGSGNTGELFF. The DNA for the CDR3 is TGTGCCAGCAGCGTAGGCTCGGGGAACACCGGGGAGCTGTTTTTT.

The chain uses TRBV11-2 and TRBJ1-1; D ambiguous. CDR1 and CDR2 (germline): SGHAT, FQNNGV. The CDR3 runs 12 residues. V lost 5 bases to trimming and J lost 1 base, with 5 bases between them. DNA of the CDR3: TGTGCCAGCAGCCCGGGGAACACTGAAGCTTTCTTT. This translates into CASSPGNTEAFF.

In DNA, the CDR3 is TGTGCCTGGAGTCTCCAACAGACAAAGGGCTACACCTTC. This gives the protein CAWSLQQTKGYTF. The J gene is TRBJ1-2, the V gene TRBV30; no clear D. The CDR3 has 13 residues. Germline assignment: CDR1 GTSNPN and CDR2 SVGIG (reference sequence). Trimming removed 2 bases at V and 8 bases at J, with 15 bases between.

The chain uses TRBV11-3 and TRBJ2-1, with 9 positions matching TRBD1. The CDR3 is 17 amino acids. The germline gives CDR1 SGHNT, CDR2 YENEEA. The V segment lost 1 base and the J segment 7 bases; nucleotides outside the gene matches: 11. Here the CDR3 DNA reads TGTGCCAGCAGCTTAGGCTGGGACAGGGCCACGGGGAATGAGCAGTTCTTC. Encoded protein: CASSLGWDRATGNEQFF.

The rearrangement joins TRBV3-1 (or the pseudogene TRBV3-2) to TRBJ1-1, with no clear D. The CDR3 contains 14 residues. In germline, CDR1 is LGHDT, CDR2 YNNKEL (reference sequence). V was trimmed by 2 bases and J by 3 bases, leaving 10 bases between them. As DNA, the CDR3 is TGTGCCAGCAGCCAAACAGTGGAGGACACTGAAGCTTTCTTT. It is translated as CASSQTVEDTEAFF.

V gene TRBV9 combines with J gene TRBJ2-1; TRBD2 matches at 13 bases. CDR1 and CDR2 from the germline V gene are SGDLS and YYNGEE. V dropped 3 bases and J dropped 0; count of bases not matched to a gene: 12. The CDR3 consists of 20 residues. CDR3 in amino acids: CASSADGLAGVTSSYNEQFF. DNA of the CDR3: TGTGCCAGCAGCGCCGATGGACTAGCGGGGGTAACGAGCTCCTACAATGAGCAGTTCTTC.

This chain joins TRBV10-3 and TRBJ2-3, with TRBD2 matching over 14 bases. The CDR3 has 18 amino acids. Germline CDR1 is ENHRY and CDR2 is SYGVKD. Losses at the gene ends were 6 bases for V and 0 bases for J; bases not matched to a gene: 8. CDR3 bases: TGTGCCATCAGGAAGACTAGCGGGGGGGCCCTCAGCACAGATACGCAGTATTTT. It is translated as CAIRKTSGGALSTDTQYF.

The chain joins TRBV6-6 to TRBJ1-5, with 9 bases fitting TRBD1. V lost 5 bases to trimming and J lost 1 base; unmatched junction nucleotides: 12. Germline V gene data show CDR1 as MNHNY and CDR2 as SVGAGI (reference sequence). CDR3 length: 18 residues. The CDR3 is CASSLTGQGWGSNQPQHF. The CDR3 nucleotides are TGTGCCAGCAGTCTAACGGGACAGGGATGGGGGAGCAATCAGCCCCAGCATTTT.

The chain recombines TRBV5-1 with TRBJ1-5, with TRBD1 matching over 7 bases. V shed 0 bases and J 7 bases; nucleotides not matched to a gene: 7. This CDR3 is 15 amino acids long. Germline V gene sequence: CDR1 SGHRS, CDR2 YFSETQ. The CDR3 DNA reads TGCGCCAGCAGCTTGGACTCACAGGGGAACCAGCCCCAGCATTTT. This codes for CASSLDSQGNQPQHF.

CDR3 residues: CASGGDRQETQYF. The CDR3, as DNA: TGTGCCAGTGGGGGGGACAGGCAAGAGACCCAGTACTTC. The chain combines TRBV19 with TRBJ2-5; weak D call: TRBD1 (8 bases). Between the trimmed V and J ends, which lost 8 bases and 2 bases, there was a span of 12 bases. The CDR3 covers 13 residues. Germline CDR1 LNHDA, CDR2 SQIVND (reference sequence).

This clone was detected only once. The chain couples TRBV12-3 or TRBV12-4 to TRBJ1-1; 9 nucleotides match TRBD1. The junction had 5 bases not matched to a gene; V was cut back by 8 bases and J by 4 bases. There are 13 residues in the CDR3. The chain's CDR3 is CASGTGRGTEAFF. In DNA form, the CDR3 reads TGTGCCAGCGGGACAGGGCGCGGCACTGAAGCTTTCTTT.